This T cell receptor beta chain was captured by sequencing in a study of blood T cell repertoires in COVID-19. Study overall: Sites across the United States, Italy and Spain contributed samples from acute and convalescent COVID-19. T cells, B-cell-depleted T cells, or PBMCs supplied cDNA or gDNA.

Original processing notes: How many nucleated cells were present was estimated from reference gene primer amplification. Assay: immunoSEQ multiplex PCR; the TCRdb copy retains only in-frame clones and omits some. Clone size and the V and J calls come from that table; the DNA yielded D and trimming. The profile covers over 200,000 clones, with around nine tenths appearing a single time and roughly 12% taken by the ten largest. The length of the CDR3 is 13 residues. Trimming removed 8 bases from V and 7 bases from J; junction bases left unmatched: 8. CDR1 is MNHEY and CDR2 is SVGAGI in the germline V gene.

The J gene is TRBJ1-2, the V gene TRBV6-5; TRBD1 agrees at 9 bases. Material: peripheral blood. The TCR was taken from a woman younger than 35 who had recovered from COVID-19. The CDR3 bases are TGTGCCAGCCGACCTCCGGGACAGGGTGGCTACACCTTC. Protein sequence: CASRPPGQGGYTF.